These T cell receptor beta chains were read from a single sample in a study of T cells in Graves' hyperthyroidism and ophthalmopathy. Each CDR3 protein is one row after TCRdb ran MiXCR on the multiplex PCR reads. Altogether 650,000 to 800,000 distinct CDR3 sequences are present, 45% being singletons, with the ten largest covering about 7.7%. The specimen was peripheral blood or thyroid tissue (not recorded which). The receptors come from an adult man with Graves' disease, either hyperthyroidism or ophthalmopathy (not recorded which). Each CDR3 is given with its conserved first and last residue. D genes are given only for firm matches. Size is omitted from some rows. Given values are once, few, many or a class for expanded clones.

TRBJ1-6 | . | TRBV20-1 | . | TGCAGTGCTAGAGATCTTGTGGGAGGCTCCTATAATTCACCCCTCCACTTT | CSARDLVGGSYNSPLHF
TRBJ1-4 | few | TRBV7-9 | . | TGTGCCAGCAGCCTCAGCGGGGGGATTAATGAAAAACTGTTTTTT | CASSLSGGINEKLFF
TRBJ2-2 | . | TRBV7-6 | . | TGTGCCAGCAGCCAAGAAACTGGGACCAACACCGGGGAGCTGTTTTTT | CASSQETGTNTGELFF
TRBJ2-2 | few | TRBV20-1 | . | TGCAGTGCTCAGAGCGCGGGTTGGACCGGGGAGCTGTTTTTT | CSAQSAGWTGELFF
TRBJ1-5 | . | TRBV11-3 | . | TGTGCCAGCAGCTTAGATCCGGGGGATTTTAGCAATCAGCCCCAGCATTTT | CASSLDPGDFSNQPQHF
TRBJ1-1 | . | TRBV7-8 | . | TGCGCCAGCAGCTTGGGCAGGACGCACACTGAAGCTTTCTTT | CASSLGRTHTEAFF
TRBJ1-6 | . | TRBV10-3 | . | TGTGCCATCAGCGAGGGACAAGGACCAGTGTCACCCCTCCACTTT | CAISEGQGPVSPLHF
TRBJ2-7 | many | TRBV6-5 | TRBD1 | TGTGCCAGCAGTTCCCAGGGACAGCCCTACGAGCAGTACTTC | CASSSQGQPYEQYF
TRBJ1-1 | few | TRBV9 | . | TGTGCCAGCAGCAAGTGGGCAAACACTGAAGCTTTCTTT | CASSKWANTEAFF
TRBJ1-1 | . | TRBV15 | TRBD1 | TGTGCCACCAGCAGGATCCAGGGGGCGCATGAGGACACTGAAGCTTTCTTT | CATSRIQGAHEDTEAFF
TRBJ2-7 | . | TRBV24-1 | TRBD2 | TGTGCCAGCACCCGTCGGGCTAGCGGGTCCTACGAGCAGTACTTC | CASTRRASGSYEQYF
TRBJ1-6 | . | TRBV25-1 | . | TGTGCCAGCCGTGACAGCGCTAATTCACCCCTCCACTTT | CASRDSANSPLHF
TRBJ1-2 | . | TRBV7-8 | TRBD1 | TGTGCCAGCAGTCCCGGACAGGTCGCTAACTATGGCTACACCTTC | CASSPGQVANYGYTF
TRBJ1-2 | many | TRBV5-6 | . | TGTGCCAGGGGGGCCGATGGCTACACCTTC | CARGADGYTF
TRBJ1-3 | many | TRBV19 | . | TGTGCCAGTTACCAGGCGGGCTCTGGAAACACCATATATTTT | CASYQAGSGNTIYF
TRBJ1-2 | few | TRBV29-1 | . | TGCAGCGTTGAAATTCTCGACCGAAGGTATAACTATGGCTACACCTTC | CSVEILDRRYNYGYTF
TRBJ2-7 | many | TRBV7-2 | TRBD1 | TGTGCCAGCAGCCTAACGGGACAGCGAGGCTACGAGCAGTACTTC | CASSLTGQRGYEQYF
TRBJ1-1 | . | TRBV20-1 | . | TGCAGTGCTAGAGCACAGGGTGACACTGAAGCTTTCTTT | CSARAQGDTEAFF
TRBJ2-5 | few | TRBV24-1 | . | TGTGCCACCAGTGACCCGGGAGTACAAGAGACCCAGTACTTC | CATSDPGVQETQYF
TRBJ1-5 | many | TRBV11-2 | . | TGTGCCAGCAGCTTAGATCGATATTCGGGACAACATTTT | CASSLDRYSGQHF
TRBJ2-7 | . | TRBV7-3 | TRBD1 | TGTGCCAGCAGCATTTCGAGGGGGCCATCCTCCTACGAGCAGTACTTC | CASSISRGPSSYEQYF
TRBJ1-5 | . | TRBV10-1 | . | TGTGCCAGCAGATTGAGAGGGTATAGCAATCAGCCCCAGCATTTT | CASRLRGYSNQPQHF
TRBJ1-5 | many | TRBV7-9 | TRBD1 | TGTGCCAGCAGCCCACAGGGGCCTTTGGGCAATCAGCCCCAGCATTTT | CASSPQGPLGNQPQHF
TRBJ1-2 | . | TRBV11-2 | . | TGTGCCAGCAGCACGAACGACGGGGGGGTTGGCTACACCTTC | CASSTNDGGVGYTF
TRBJ1-1 | . | TRBV2 | . | TGTGCCAGCAGTCCATCTGGGTCGAACACTGAAGCTTTCTTT | CASSPSGSNTEAFF
TRBJ1-4 | . | TRBV2 | . | TGTGCCAGCAGTTGGGAAGGCGTTAATGAAAAACTGTTTTTT | CASSWEGVNEKLFF
TRBJ2-2 | once | TRBV24-1 | TRBD1 | TGTGCCACCAGTGACCCGGGACAGGGCTTCTCCGGGGAGCTGTTTTTT | CATSDPGQGFSGELFF
TRBJ2-7 | . | TRBV6-5 | . | TGTGCCAGCCTAGACCCCGGATCCTACGAGCAGTACTTC | CASLDPGSYEQYF
TRBJ1-4 | many | TRBV7-9 | TRBD1 | TGTGCCAGCAGCTCCGGACAGGAGAATGAAAAACTGTTTTTT | CASSSGQENEKLFF
TRBJ2-7 | . | TRBV25-1 | . | TGTGCCAGCAGCCAAGGGAGGGGGCCGGGCTACGAGCAGTACTTC | CASSQGRGPGYEQYF
TRBJ2-7 | . | TRBV4-1 | . | TGCGCCAGCAGTCAACTGGACAGTCTTTCCTACGAGCAGTACTTC | CASSQLDSLSYEQYF
TRBJ2-5 | many | TRBV7-9 | . | TGTGCCAGCAGCCGTGGGGCCAAGGGTGAGACCCAGTACTTC | CASSRGAKGETQYF
TRBJ1-5 | . | TRBV12-3/TRBV12-4 | TRBD1 | TGTGCCAGCAGTTACCGGGGACAGAGCAATCAGCCCCAGCATTTT | CASSYRGQSNQPQHF
TRBJ1-4 | . | TRBV29-1 | . | TGCAGCGTTGGATCCGGACCCAATGAAAAACTGTTTTTT | CSVGSGPNEKLFF
TRBJ2-7 | many | TRBV2 | . | TGTGCCAGCAGTGAAAGGGGGTTCCGACCAGAGCAGTACTTC | CASSERGFRPEQYF
TRBJ1-5 | . | TRBV20-1 | TRBD1 | TGCAGTGCTAGTAAGACAGGGGGAGGCAATCAGCCCCAGCATTTT | CSASKTGGGNQPQHF
TRBJ1-5 | . | TRBV29-1 | . | TGCAGCGCCGCTGGGGGAGACAATCAGCCCCAGCATTTT | CSAAGGDNQPQHF
TRBJ1-5 | . | TRBV14 | . | TGTGCCAGCAGTCATTACAGGGGCAATCAGCCCCAGCATTTT | CASSHYRGNQPQHF
TRBJ1-6 | many | TRBV29-1 | . | TGCAGCGTCAGGCTTAGGGCTTTCGCGAATTCACCCCTCCACTTT | CSVRLRAFANSPLHF
TRBJ2-5 | many | TRBV5-5 | . | TGTGCCAGCAGCTTGCCGGGGGAAGAGACCCAGTACTTC | CASSLPGEETQYF
TRBJ1-5 | once | TRBV29-1 | TRBD1 | TGCAGCGTCGGACTAGGGACAGATAATCAGCCCCAGCATTTT | CSVGLGTDNQPQHF
TRBJ2-5 | . | TRBV28 | . | TGTGCCAGCAGTTCCCCGGGACAAGTTGCGGAGACCCAGTACTTC | CASSSPGQVAETQYF
TRBJ1-5 | once | TRBV10-3 | TRBD1 | TGTGCCAGCAGTGGGATTCGGGACAGTTCACATCTGCCCCAGCATTTT | CASSGIRDSSHLPQHF
TRBJ1-3 | . | TRBV10-3 | TRBD1 | TGTGCCATCAGTCGACAGGGATATGGCTACACCATATATTTT | CAISRQGYGYTIYF
TRBJ1-6 | . | TRBV10-3 | . | TGTGCCATCAGTGACAGGGAAGATTCACCCCTCCACTTT | CAISDREDSPLHF
TRBJ1-6 | . | TRBV7-9 | TRBD1 | TGTGCCAGCAGCCACATAGGGCAGGGGGCGCCTAATTCACCCCTCCACTTT | CASSHIGQGAPNSPLHF
TRBJ1-2 | . | TRBV12-3/TRBV12-4 | TRBD1 | TGTGCCAGCAGTCACCCGGACAGGGACCTCTATGGCTACACCTTC | CASSHPDRDLYGYTF
TRBJ1-5 | many | TRBV29-1 | . | TGCAGCGTCCTCGACGGGGATAGCAATCAGCCCCAGCATTTT | CSVLDGDSNQPQHF
TRBJ2-7 | many | TRBV29-1 | . | TGCAGCGTTGAACTGGGCTCCTACGAGCAGTACTTC | CSVELGSYEQYF
TRBJ2-5 | few | TRBV20-1 | TRBD2 | TGCAGTGCTAGAGGGACGGGACTAGCGGGAGAGACCCAGTACTTC | CSARGTGLAGETQYF
TRBJ1-1 | many | TRBV24-1 | TRBD1 | TGTGCCACCAGACAGGGGGGGAACACTGAAGCTTTCTTT | CATRQGGNTEAFF